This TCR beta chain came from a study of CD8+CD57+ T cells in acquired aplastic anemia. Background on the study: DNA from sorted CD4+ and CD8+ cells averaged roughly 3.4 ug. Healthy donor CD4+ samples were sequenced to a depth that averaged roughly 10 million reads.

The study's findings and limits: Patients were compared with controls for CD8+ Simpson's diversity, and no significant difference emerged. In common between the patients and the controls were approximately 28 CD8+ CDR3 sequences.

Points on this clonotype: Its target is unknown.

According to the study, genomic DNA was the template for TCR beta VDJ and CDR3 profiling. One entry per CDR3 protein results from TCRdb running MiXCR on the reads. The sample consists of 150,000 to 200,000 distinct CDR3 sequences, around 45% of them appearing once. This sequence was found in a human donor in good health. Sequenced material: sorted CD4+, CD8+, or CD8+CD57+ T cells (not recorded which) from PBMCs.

The CDR3 loop reads CASSLIRAQYF. CDR3 bases: TGTGCCAGCAGCTTAATCAGGGCCCAGTACTTC. V gene TRBV7-2 combines with J gene TRBJ2-7, with a weak D call TRBD1 (5 bases). This CDR3 spans 11 amino acids. Between the trimmed V and J ends, which lost 2 bases and 10 bases, there was a span of 9 bases. Germline loops: CDR1 SGHTA, CDR2 FQGNSA.